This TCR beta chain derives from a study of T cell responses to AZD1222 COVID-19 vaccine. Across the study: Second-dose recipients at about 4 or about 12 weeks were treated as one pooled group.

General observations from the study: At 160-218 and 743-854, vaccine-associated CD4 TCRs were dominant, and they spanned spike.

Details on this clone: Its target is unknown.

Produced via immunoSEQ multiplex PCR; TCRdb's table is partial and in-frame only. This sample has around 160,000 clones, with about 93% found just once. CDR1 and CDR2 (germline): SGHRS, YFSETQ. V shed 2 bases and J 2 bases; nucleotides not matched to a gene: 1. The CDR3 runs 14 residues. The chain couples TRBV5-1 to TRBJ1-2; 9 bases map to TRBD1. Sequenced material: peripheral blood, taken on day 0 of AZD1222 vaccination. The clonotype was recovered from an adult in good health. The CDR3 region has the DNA TGCGCCAGCAGCTTCGACAGGGGGAACTATGGCTACACCTTC. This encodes CASSFDRGNYGYTF.